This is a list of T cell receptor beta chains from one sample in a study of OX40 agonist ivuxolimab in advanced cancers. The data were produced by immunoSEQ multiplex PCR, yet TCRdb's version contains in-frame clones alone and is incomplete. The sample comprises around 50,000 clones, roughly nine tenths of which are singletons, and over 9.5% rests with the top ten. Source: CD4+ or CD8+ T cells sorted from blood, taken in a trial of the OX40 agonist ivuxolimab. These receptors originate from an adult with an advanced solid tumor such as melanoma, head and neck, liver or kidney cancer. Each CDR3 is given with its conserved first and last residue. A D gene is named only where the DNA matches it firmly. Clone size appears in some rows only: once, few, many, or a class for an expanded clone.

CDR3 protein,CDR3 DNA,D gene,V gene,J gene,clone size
CASSVGGWGQPQHF,TGTGCCAGCAGTGTCGGGGGCTGGGGGCAGCCCCAGCATTTT,-,TRBV25-1,TRBJ1-5,-
CASSSSTWGSYNEQFF,TGTGCCAGCAGCTCATCCACTTGGGGGTCCTACAATGAGCAGTTCTTC,-,TRBV11-2,TRBJ2-1,-
CASSKEDRGRTEAFF,TGCGCCAGCAGTAAAGAGGACAGGGGGCGAACTGAAGCTTTCTTT,TRBD1,TRBV23-1,TRBJ1-1,-
CASSGASATLLEQYF,TGTGCCAGCTCTGGGGCTAGCGCCACCCTCTTGGAGCAGTACTTC,-,TRBV18,TRBJ2-7,-
CASSPFYPGTGVLETQYF,TGTGCCAGCTCACCATTTTACCCCGGGACAGGGGTTTTAGAGACCCAGTACTTC,TRBD1,TRBV18,TRBJ2-5,-
CASSPPSGDNQPQHF,TGTGCCAGCTCACCACCGTCAGGGGACAATCAGCCCCAGCATTTT,-,TRBV18,TRBJ1-5,-
CSVEDRQGATEAFF,TGCAGCGTTGAAGATCGACAGGGCGCCACTGAAGCTTTCTTT,TRBD1,TRBV29-1,TRBJ1-1,once
CASSPRTGQMGEQYF,TGTGCCAGCAGCCCCCGGACAGGGCAAATGGGAGAGCAGTACTTC,TRBD1,TRBV9,TRBJ2-7,-
CASSFGPFENYGYTF,TGTGCCAGCAGCTTTGGCCCTTTCGAAAACTATGGCTACACCTTC,-,TRBV5-5,TRBJ1-2,-
CASSAGPVGTIYF,TGTGCCAGCAGCGCAGGACCCGTCGGCACCATATATTTT,-,TRBV7-9,TRBJ1-3,-
CASSFPAGGGRDQPQHF,TGTGCCAGCAGCTTCCCTGCGGGGGGGGGTAGAGATCAGCCCCAGCATTTT,-,TRBV7-8,TRBJ1-5,-
CASSFLLGPYEQYF,TGTGCCAGCAGTTTCCTACTGGGACCCTACGAGCAGTACTTC,-,TRBV6-6,TRBJ2-7,once
CASRQGNRNTIYF,TGTGCCAGCAGACAGGGCAATAGAAACACCATATATTTT,-,TRBV28,TRBJ1-3,-
CASSYSSSGNTIYF,TGTGCCAGCAGTTATTCAAGCTCTGGAAACACCATATATTTT,-,TRBV6-6,TRBJ1-3,once
CASSLIIGHAGANVLTF,TGTGCCAGCAGCTTGATAATAGGACACGCTGGGGCCAACGTCCTGACTTTC,-,TRBV5-8,TRBJ2-6,-
CASSYGTGFTEAFF,TGTGCCAGCAGTTACGGGACAGGGTTTACTGAAGCTTTCTTT,TRBD1,TRBV6-5,TRBJ1-1,-
CASSPWEKSEQYF,TGTGCCAGCTCACCATGGGAAAAATCCGAGCAGTACTTC,-,TRBV18,TRBJ2-7,-
CASSWGKGTDTQYF,TGTGCCAGCAGCTGGGGTAAGGGGACAGATACGCAGTATTTT,-,TRBV5-4,TRBJ2-3,once
CASRKGATYEQYF,TGTGCCAGTAGGAAAGGGGCCACCTACGAGCAGTACTTC,-,TRBV19,TRBJ2-7,-
CSVEVRGRGPDTQYF,TGCAGCGTTGAAGTGAGAGGGAGGGGGCCAGATACGCAGTATTTT,-,TRBV29-1,TRBJ2-3,-
CASSATGSGYTF,TGTGCCAGCAGTGCTACAGGTAGCGGCTACACCTTC,-,TRBV6-9,TRBJ1-2,-
CASSQVLGLAGGEETQYF,TGCGCCAGCAGCCAAGTACTTGGCCTAGCGGGGGGAGAGGAGACCCAGTACTTC,TRBD2,TRBV4-1,TRBJ2-5,-
CASSLEGTGGEKLFF,TGCGCCAGCAGCTTGGAGGGGACAGGGGGTGAAAAACTGTTTTTT,TRBD1,TRBV5-1,TRBJ1-4,-
CATGGTFSGANVLTF,TGTGCTACAGGGGGCACTTTCTCTGGGGCCAACGTCCTGACTTTC,TRBD1,TRBV7-7,TRBJ2-6,-
CASSYGGPYGYTF,TGTGCCAGCAGTTACGGAGGGCCCTATGGCTACACCTTC,-,TRBV6-6,TRBJ1-2,-
CASSTPGPGTGGDGYTF,TGTGCCAGCAGCACACCAGGTCCCGGGACAGGGGGCGATGGCTACACCTTC,TRBD1,TRBV4-2,TRBJ1-2,-
CASSRQGRGGEKLFF,TGTGCCAGCAGTCGTCAGGGGCGTGGAGGTGAAAAACTGTTTTTT,-,TRBV7-2,TRBJ1-4,-
CASSPTKGTEAFF,TGTGCCAGCAGCCCCACGAAGGGGACTGAAGCTTTCTTT,-,TRBV6-6,TRBJ1-1,few
CASSFLGLTNEKLFF,TGTGCCAGCAGTTTCCTGGGACTGACTAATGAAAAACTGTTTTTT,-,TRBV27,TRBJ1-4,-
CASSVRVTGELFF,TGTGCCAGCAGTGTCCGGGTCACCGGGGAGCTGTTTTTT,-,TRBV2,TRBJ2-2,-
CASSLQVLYEQYF,TGTGCCAGCAGCTTACAGGTTTTATACGAGCAGTACTTC,-,TRBV7-3,TRBJ2-7,-
CASRQGYNEQFF,TGTGCCAGCAGGCAGGGTTACAATGAGCAGTTCTTC,-,TRBV28,TRBJ2-1,once
CASSLEGSPYNSPLHF,TGTGCCAGCAGCTTGGAGGGGTCCCCCTATAATTCACCCCTCCACTTT,-,TRBV5-6,TRBJ1-6,few
CASSMTGGSNQPQHF,TGTGCCAGCAGTATGACAGGGGGAAGCAATCAGCCCCAGCATTTT,TRBD1,TRBV6-4,TRBJ1-5,-
CASSIGQGGDTQYF,TGCGCCAGCAGTATTGGACAGGGTGGCGATACGCAGTATTTT,TRBD1,TRBV5-1,TRBJ2-3,-
CASSLSAAMSYGYTF,TGCGCCAGCAGCTTGTCGGCAGCAATGTCCTATGGCTACACCTTC,-,TRBV5-1,TRBJ1-2,-
CASSGGGAGDTQYF,TGTGCTAGCAGCGGCGGGGGGGCAGGGGATACGCAGTATTTT,TRBD2,TRBV7-7,TRBJ2-3,-
CASSLVGGEDTQYF,TGTGCCAGCAGCTTGGTAGGGGGTGAAGATACGCAGTATTTT,-,TRBV5-4,TRBJ2-3,-
CASSIGDSWETQYF,TGTGCCAGTAGTATAGGGGACAGCTGGGAGACCCAGTACTTC,TRBD1,TRBV19,TRBJ2-5,-
CASRDGRGDQPQHF,TGTGCCAGCAGGGACGGCCGGGGGGATCAGCCCCAGCATTTT,-,TRBV6-6,TRBJ1-5,-
CASSLGGQGVNYGYTF,TGTGCCAGCAGCTTGGGTGGGCAGGGGGTAAACTATGGCTACACCTTC,TRBD1,TRBV5-6,TRBJ1-2,-
CASSPPTDTQYF,TGTGCCAGCAGCCCTCCTACAGATACGCAGTATTTT,-,TRBV7-9,TRBJ2-3,once
CASSWGQVSNQPQHF,TGTGCCAGCTCATGGGGACAGGTTAGCAATCAGCCCCAGCATTTT,TRBD1,TRBV18,TRBJ1-5,-
CASSARSGLAVYGTDTQYF,TGTGCCAGCAGCGCTCGGTCGGGACTAGCGGTCTATGGCACAGATACGCAGTATTTT,TRBD2,TRBV9,TRBJ2-3,-
CASSQAPSGSFADTQYF,TGCGCCAGCAGCCAGGCTCCTAGCGGGAGTTTCGCAGATACGCAGTATTTT,TRBD2,TRBV4-1,TRBJ2-3,few
CASSRAVRQRQYF,TGTGCCAGCAGCCGGGCCGTGAGACAGCGGCAGTACTTC,-,TRBV5-6,TRBJ2-5,-
CASSFQIDRVEQYF,TGTGCCAGCAGTTTCCAGATCGACAGGGTCGAGCAGTACTTC,TRBD1,TRBV28,TRBJ2-7,-
CASGAFSYEQYF,TGTGCCAGTGGGGCATTCTCCTACGAGCAGTACTTC,-,TRBV6-5,TRBJ2-7,-
CASKPTGRYNEQFF,TGTGCCAGCAAGCCCACAGGGAGATACAATGAGCAGTTCTTC,-,TRBV2,TRBJ2-1,once
CASSFPGGNSPLHF,TGTGCCAGCAGTTTTCCCGGTGGGAATTCACCCCTCCACTTT,-,TRBV28,TRBJ1-6,-
CASSPRQGETQYF,TGTGCCAGCAGCCCCCGACAGGGAGAGACCCAGTACTTC,TRBD1,TRBV7-9,TRBJ2-5,-
CASSLDQGSYTEAFF,TGTGCCAGCAGCTTAGATCAGGGGTCCTACACTGAAGCTTTCTTT,-,TRBV11-2,TRBJ1-1,-
CASSQLSGGANEKLFF,TGCGCCAGCAGCCAACTGTCGGGCGGGGCTAATGAAAAACTGTTTTTT,-,TRBV4-1,TRBJ1-4,-
CASSRTGNQPQHF,TGTGCCAGCAGCAGGACAGGCAATCAGCCCCAGCATTTT,-,TRBV6-5,TRBJ1-5,once
CASSPPNRETQYF,TGTGCCAGCAGCCCCCCGAATCGGGAGACCCAGTACTTC,-,TRBV12-1,TRBJ2-5,-
CASSRGTGRNTEAFF,TGTGCCAGCTCACGTGGGACAGGGAGGAACACTGAAGCTTTCTTT,TRBD1,TRBV18,TRBJ1-1,-
CASSFHDSDTQYF,TGTGCCAGCAGTTTCCACGACAGCGATACGCAGTATTTT,-,TRBV27,TRBJ2-3,-
CASSHGPSYGYTF,TGTGCCAGCAGCCATGGACCTTCATATGGCTACACCTTC,-,TRBV14,TRBJ1-2,few